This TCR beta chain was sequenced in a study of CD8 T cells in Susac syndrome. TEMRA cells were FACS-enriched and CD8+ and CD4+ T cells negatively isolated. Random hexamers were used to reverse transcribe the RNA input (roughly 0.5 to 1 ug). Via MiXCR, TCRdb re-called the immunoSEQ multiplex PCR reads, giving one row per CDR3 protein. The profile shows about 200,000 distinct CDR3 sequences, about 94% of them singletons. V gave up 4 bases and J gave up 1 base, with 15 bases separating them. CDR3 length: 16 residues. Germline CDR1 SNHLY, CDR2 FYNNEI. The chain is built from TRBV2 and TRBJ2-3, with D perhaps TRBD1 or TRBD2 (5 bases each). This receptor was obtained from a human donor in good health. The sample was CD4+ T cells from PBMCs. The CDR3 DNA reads TGTGCCAGCAGTGGATTCAGGGAGTTTGGCACAGATACGCAGTATTTT. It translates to CASSGFREFGTDTQYF.